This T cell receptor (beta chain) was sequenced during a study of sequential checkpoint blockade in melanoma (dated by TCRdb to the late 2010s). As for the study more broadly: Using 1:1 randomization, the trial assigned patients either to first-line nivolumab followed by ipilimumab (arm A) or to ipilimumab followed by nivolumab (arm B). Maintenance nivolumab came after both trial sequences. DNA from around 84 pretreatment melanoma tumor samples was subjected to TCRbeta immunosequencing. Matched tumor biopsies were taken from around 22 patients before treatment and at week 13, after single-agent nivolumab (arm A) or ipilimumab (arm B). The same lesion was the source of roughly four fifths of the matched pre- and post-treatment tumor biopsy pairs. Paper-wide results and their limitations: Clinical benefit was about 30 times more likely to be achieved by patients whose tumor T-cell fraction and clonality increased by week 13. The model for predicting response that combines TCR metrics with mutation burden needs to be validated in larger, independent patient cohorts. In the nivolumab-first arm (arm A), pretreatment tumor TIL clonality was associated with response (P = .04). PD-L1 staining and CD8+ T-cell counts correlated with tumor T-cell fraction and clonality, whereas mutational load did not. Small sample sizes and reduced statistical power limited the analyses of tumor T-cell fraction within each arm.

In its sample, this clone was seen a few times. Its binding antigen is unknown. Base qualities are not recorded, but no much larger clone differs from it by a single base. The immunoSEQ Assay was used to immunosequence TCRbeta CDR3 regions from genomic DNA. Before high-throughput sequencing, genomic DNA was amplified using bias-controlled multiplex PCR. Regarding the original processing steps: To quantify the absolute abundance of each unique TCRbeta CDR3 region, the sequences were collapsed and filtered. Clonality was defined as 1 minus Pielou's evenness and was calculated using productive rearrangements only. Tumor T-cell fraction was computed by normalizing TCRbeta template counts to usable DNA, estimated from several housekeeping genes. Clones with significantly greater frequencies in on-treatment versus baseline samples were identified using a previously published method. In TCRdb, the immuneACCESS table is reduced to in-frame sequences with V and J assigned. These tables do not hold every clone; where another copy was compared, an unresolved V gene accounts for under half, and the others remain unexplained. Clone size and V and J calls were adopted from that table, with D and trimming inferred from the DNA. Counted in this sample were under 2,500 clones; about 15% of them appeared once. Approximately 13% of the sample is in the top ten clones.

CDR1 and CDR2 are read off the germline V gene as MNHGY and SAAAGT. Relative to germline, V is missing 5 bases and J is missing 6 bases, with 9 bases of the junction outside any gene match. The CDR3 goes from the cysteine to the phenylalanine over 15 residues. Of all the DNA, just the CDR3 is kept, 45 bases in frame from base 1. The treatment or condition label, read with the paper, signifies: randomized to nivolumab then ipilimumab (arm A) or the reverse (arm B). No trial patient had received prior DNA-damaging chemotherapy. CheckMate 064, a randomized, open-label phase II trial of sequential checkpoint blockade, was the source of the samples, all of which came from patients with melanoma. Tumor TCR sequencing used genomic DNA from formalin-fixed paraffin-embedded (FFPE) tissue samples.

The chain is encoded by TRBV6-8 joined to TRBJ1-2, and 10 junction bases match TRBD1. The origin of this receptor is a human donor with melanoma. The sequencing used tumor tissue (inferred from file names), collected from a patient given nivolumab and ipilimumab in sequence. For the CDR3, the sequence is CASSDPGQGKDGYTF. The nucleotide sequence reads TGTGCCAGCAGTGACCCGGGACAGGGGAAGGATGGCTACACCTTC.